These 18 T cell receptor beta chains originate from one sample sequenced in a study of cytomegalovirus exposure and HLA in healthy donors. TCRdb's copy holds only in-frame clones and misses some; the assay was immunoSEQ multiplex PCR. The data hold approximately 180,000 clones, with more than 70% observed a single time. Sequencing was done on a sample of PBMCs. These receptors were collected from a woman under 30 in good health and CMV-seronegative.

The chain couples TRBV6-5 to TRBJ2-1; TRBD1 matches 7 bases. V lost 8 bases and J lost 4; bases outside the gene matches: 11. In germline, CDR1 is MNHEY, CDR2 SVGAGI. This CDR3 has 15 residues. The CDR3 DNA follows: TGTGCCAGCGGGCACAGGGGCCGGACTTACAATGAGCAGTTCTTC. Translation: CASGHRGRTYNEQFF.

This sequence joins TRBV5-4 and TRBJ2-3; D remains ambiguous. CDR3 length: 13 residues. The germline gives CDR1 SGHNT, CDR2 YYREEE (reference sequence). Trimming removed 1 base from V and 5 bases from J, with 8 bases in between. The CDR3 DNA reads as TGTGCCAGCAGCTTGCACACTAAAGATACGCAGTATTTT. Its protein is CASSLHTKDTQYF.

This clone was found once. The CDR3 region has the DNA TGTGCCAGCAGTGTAGAGGGGAACACTGAAGCTTTCTTT. The encoded protein is CASSVEGNTEAFF. The chain carries TRBV6-4 and TRBJ1-1; D gene ambiguous. Per germline, CDR1 MRHNA and CDR2 SNTAGT. The V end lost 4 bases, the J end lost 1 base, and 7 bases lay between the germline ends. The CDR3 totals 13 residues.

The genes are TRBV5-1 and TRBJ2-5; 9 bases fit TRBD2. Germline V gene data show CDR1 as SGHRS and CDR2 as YFSETQ. V shed 0 bases, J shed 3 bases, and the junction held 9 bases outside the gene matches. The CDR3 runs to 17 residues. The CDR3 sequence: CASSLGLAGALEETQYF. As DNA, the CDR3 is TGCGCCAGCAGCTTGGGGTTAGCGGGGGCGCTAGAAGAGACCCAGTACTTC.

CDR3: CASSEGLAESTDTQYF. CDR3 in DNA: TGCGCCAGCAGCGAAGGACTAGCGGAGAGCACAGATACGCAGTATTTT. The V and J genes are TRBV5-1 and TRBJ2-3, with 10 positions matching TRBD2. Germline CDR1 is SGHRS and CDR2 is YFSETQ. CDR3 size: 16 residues. The trim removed 4 bases at V and 0 bases at J, leaving 5 bases unmatched.

The rearrangement links TRBV25-1 to TRBJ1-5, with D tentatively TRBD1 (6 bases). Trimming cost V 3 bases and J 9 bases, with 15 bases left between them. This CDR3 comprises 14 residues. In germline, CDR1 is MGHDK, CDR2 SYGVNS. The CDR3 loop is CASSEGAALGPQHF. Here the CDR3 DNA reads TGTGCCAGCAGTGAGGGGGCGGCGCTAGGGCCCCAGCATTTT.

The chain links TRBV4-1 to TRBJ2-1; TRBD2 agrees at 9 bases. Germline trimming cut 1 base from V and 9 bases from J; bases unmatched to any gene: 10. Germline V gene data show CDR1 as MGHRA and CDR2 as YSYEKL. CDR3 length: 16 amino acids. The CDR3 here is CASSQVGYSGSSEQFF. CDR3 DNA sequence: TGCGCCAGCAGCCAAGTAGGGTATAGCGGGAGTAGTGAGCAGTTCTTC.

This clone came up once. This sequence joins TRBV7-7 and TRBJ2-1; 11 positions match TRBD2. Germline-derived CDR1 and CDR2 are SSHAT and FNYEAQ (reference sequence). This CDR3 has 15 amino acids. The junction had 4 bases not matched to a gene; V was cut back by 5 bases and J by 4 bases. In DNA form, the CDR3 reads TGTGCCAGCAGCGCCGGGACTAGCGGATACAATGAGCAGTTCTTC. Translating gives CASSAGTSGYNEQFF.

The rearrangement links TRBV6-4 to TRBJ2-2, with 9 bases that match TRBD1. The CDR3 has 15 amino acids. V shed 8 bases and J 5 bases; nucleotides not matched to a gene: 9. Looked up from germline, CDR1 is MRHNA and CDR2 is SNTAGT. Here the CDR3 DNA reads TGTGCCAGCGGAACCGGGACAGGGTCAACCGGGGAGCTGTTTTTT. Its translation is CASGTGTGSTGELFF.

V and J are TRBV15 and TRBJ2-1; tentatively, D is TRBD1 (6 bases). Trimming removed 1 base from V and 9 bases from J, with 16 bases in between. The CDR3 is 15 residues long. Germline lookup yields CDR1 LNHNV and CDR2 YYDKDF (reference sequence). CDR3 in amino acids: CATSRGLAGEFEQFF. The CDR3 DNA reads as TGTGCCACCAGCAGAGGGTTGGCAGGGGAGTTTGAGCAGTTCTTC.

The chain links TRBV29-1 to TRBJ1-1; D remains ambiguous. The CDR3 runs to 11 residues. Germline values: CDR1 SQVTM, CDR2 ANQGSEA. Trimming shortened V by 5 bases and J by 4 bases, and 8 bases separated the two germline ends. The CDR3 DNA is TGCAGCGTTCAGGAAGCCACTGAAGCTTTCTTT. It codes for CSVQEATEAFF.

This clone appeared a few times. The chain joins TRBV7-6 to TRBJ2-5; D is possibly TRBD2 (5 bases). V was clipped by 3 bases and J by 5 bases, with 10 bases between them. CDR1 and CDR2 from the germline V gene are SGHVS and FNYEAQ. CDR3 size: 13 residues. The CDR3 is CASSFPSQETQYF. DNA for the CDR3: TGTGCCAGCAGCTTCCCTAGCCAGGAGACCCAGTACTTC.

CDR3: CASSLFTPGRAQNEKLFF. CDR3 nucleotide sequence: TGTGCCAGCAGTTTATTTACCCCAGGCAGGGCCCAAAATGAAAAACTGTTTTTT. The chain joins TRBV27 to TRBJ1-4; possibly TRBD1 for D (5 bases). V was shortened by 1 base and J by 5 bases, with 20 bases between the two germline ends. The germline V gene has CDR1 MNHEY and CDR2 SMNVEV (reference sequence). This CDR3 contains 18 residues.

The chain links TRBV5-1 to TRBJ2-3, with 10 bases aligning to TRBD2. Germline V gene lookup returns CDR1 SGHRS and CDR2 YFSETQ. The V segment lost 5 bases and the J segment 5 bases; nucleotides outside the gene matches: 11. The CDR3 has 16 amino acids. CDR3 sequence (DNA): TGCGCCAGCAGTTTGAAGCTAGCGGGAGATGTAGATACGCAGTATTTT. This encodes CASSLKLAGDVDTQYF.

This rearrangement joins TRBV19 to TRBJ1-2; unclear D gene. The CDR3 runs to 15 residues. From germline, CDR1 is LNHDA and CDR2 SQIVND (reference sequence). Trimming cost V 1 base and J 1 base, with 10 bases left between them. The CDR3 nucleotides read TGTGCCAGTAGTATAGCCGGTCAGGTTAACTATGGCTACACCTTC. Translating it yields CASSIAGQVNYGYTF.

This chain uses TRBV6-6 with TRBJ1-1, with TRBD1 as a possible D gene (6 bases). This CDR3 is built from 12 residues. The V end lost 6 bases, the J end lost 3 bases, and 8 bases lay between the germline ends. Germline lookup yields CDR1 MNHNY and CDR2 SVGAGI (reference sequence). The CDR3 DNA is TGTGCCAGCAGCCGACAGGACACTGAAGCTTTCTTT. As protein: CASSRQDTEAFF.

The chain recombines TRBV14 with TRBJ2-1, with 9 bases fitting TRBD2. The germline V gene encodes CDR1 SGHDN and CDR2 FVKESK. The CDR3 runs to 13 residues. Trimming removed 2 bases from V and 15 bases from J; junction bases left unmatched: 8. Here the CDR3 reads CASSQRLAAVLFF. For the CDR3, the DNA is TGTGCCAGCAGCCAACGACTAGCGGCAGTCCTGTTCTTC.

The chain combines TRBV6-5 with TRBJ2-5; no clear D. The CDR3 loop spans 15 amino acids. Trimming left V 0 bases short and J 5 bases short, with 13 bases between. Germline-derived CDR1 and CDR2 are MNHEY and SVGAGI. The CDR3 sequence: CASSYSERPWETQYF. CDR3 nucleotides: TGTGCCAGCAGTTACTCGGAGCGCCCTTGGGAGACCCAGTACTTC.